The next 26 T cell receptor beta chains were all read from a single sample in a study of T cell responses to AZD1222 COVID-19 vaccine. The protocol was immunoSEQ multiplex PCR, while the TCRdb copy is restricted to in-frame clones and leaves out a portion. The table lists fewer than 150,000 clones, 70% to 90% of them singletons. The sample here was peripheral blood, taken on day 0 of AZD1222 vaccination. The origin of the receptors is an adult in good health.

CDR3 sequence: CASSPMLGGRSHEQYF. The CDR3, as DNA: TGCGCCAGCAGCCCCATGTTGGGCGGGAGATCCCACGAGCAGTACTTC. The rearrangement uses TRBV5-1 and TRBJ2-7, with TRBD2 identical over 7 bases. The germline CDR1 and CDR2 sequences are SGHRS and YFSETQ. With V trimmed by 4 bases and J by 5 bases, 15 bases remained unmatched. The CDR3 runs to 16 residues.

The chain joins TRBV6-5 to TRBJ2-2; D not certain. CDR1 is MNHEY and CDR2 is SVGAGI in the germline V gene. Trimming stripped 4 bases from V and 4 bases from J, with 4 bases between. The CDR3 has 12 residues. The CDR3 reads CASSLTTGELFF. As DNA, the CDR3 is TGTGCCAGCAGTTTGACCACCGGGGAGCTGTTTTTT.

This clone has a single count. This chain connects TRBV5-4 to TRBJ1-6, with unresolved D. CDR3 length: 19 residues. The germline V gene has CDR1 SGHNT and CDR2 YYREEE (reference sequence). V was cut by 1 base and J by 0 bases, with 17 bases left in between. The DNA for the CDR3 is TGTGCCAGCAGCTTGTTGGGTCTTCCCGGTAGCTCCTATAATTCACCCCTCCACTTT. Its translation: CASSLLGLPGSSYNSPLHF.

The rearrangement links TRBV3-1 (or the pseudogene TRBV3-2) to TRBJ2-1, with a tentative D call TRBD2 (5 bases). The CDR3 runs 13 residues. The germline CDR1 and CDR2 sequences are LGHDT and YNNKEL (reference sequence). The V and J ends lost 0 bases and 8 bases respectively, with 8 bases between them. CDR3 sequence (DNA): TGTGCCAGCAGCCAAGAACTAGGTCATGAGCAGTTCTTC. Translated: CASSQELGHEQFF.

CDR3 loop: CASTSRGAGAYGYTF. Written as DNA, the CDR3 is TGTGCCAGTACCTCCCGGGGGGCGGGGGCCTATGGCTACACCTTC. The chain has TRBV19 and TRBJ1-2, with D tentatively TRBD1 (6 bases). CDR1 and CDR2 from the germline V gene are LNHDA and SQIVND (reference sequence). The ends were cut back, 7 bases at V and 4 bases at J, with 19 bases in the middle. This CDR3 region has 15 residues.

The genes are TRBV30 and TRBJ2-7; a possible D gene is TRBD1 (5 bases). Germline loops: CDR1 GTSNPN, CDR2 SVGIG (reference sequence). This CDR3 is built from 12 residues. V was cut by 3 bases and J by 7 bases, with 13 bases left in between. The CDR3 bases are TGTGCCTGGAGGGTAAGGGGAAGGGAGCAGTACTTC. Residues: CAWRVRGREQYF. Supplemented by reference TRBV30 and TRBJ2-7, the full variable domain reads SQTIHQWPATLVQPVGSPLSLECTVEGTSNPNLYWYRQAAGRGLQLLFYSVGIGQISSEVPQNLSASRPQDRQFILSSKKLLLSDSGFYLCAWRVRGREQYFGPGTRLTVT.

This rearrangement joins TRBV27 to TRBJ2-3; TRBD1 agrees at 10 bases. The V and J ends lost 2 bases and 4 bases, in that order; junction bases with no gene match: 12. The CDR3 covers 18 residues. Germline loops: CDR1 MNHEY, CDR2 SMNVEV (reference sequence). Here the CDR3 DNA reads TGTGCCAGCAGTTTACGCCCCGAGGGGACAGGGGTTTCAGATACGCAGTATTTT. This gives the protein CASSLRPEGTGVSDTQYF.

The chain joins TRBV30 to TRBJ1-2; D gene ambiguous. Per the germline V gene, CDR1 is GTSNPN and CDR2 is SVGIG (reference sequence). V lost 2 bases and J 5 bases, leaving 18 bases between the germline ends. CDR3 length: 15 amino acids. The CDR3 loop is CAWSMTGSRIYGYTF. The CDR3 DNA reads TGTGCCTGGAGTATGACCGGGAGCCGAATTTATGGCTACACCTTC.

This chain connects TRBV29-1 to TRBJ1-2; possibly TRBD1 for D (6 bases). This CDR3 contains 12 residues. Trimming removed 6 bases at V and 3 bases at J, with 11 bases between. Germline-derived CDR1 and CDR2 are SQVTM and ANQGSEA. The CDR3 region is CSVGDTDYGYTF. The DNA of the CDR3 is TGCAGCGTGGGGGACACCGACTATGGCTACACCTTC.

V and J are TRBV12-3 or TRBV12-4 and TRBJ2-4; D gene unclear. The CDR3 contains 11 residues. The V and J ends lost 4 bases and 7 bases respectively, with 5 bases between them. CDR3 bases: TGTGCCAGCAGTTCCGGGAACATTCAGTACTTC. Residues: CASSSGNIQYF.

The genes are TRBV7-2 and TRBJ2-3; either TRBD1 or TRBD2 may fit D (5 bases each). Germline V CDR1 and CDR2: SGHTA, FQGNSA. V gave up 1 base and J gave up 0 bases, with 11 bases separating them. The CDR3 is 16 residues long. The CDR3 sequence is CASSLVGGSSTDTQYF. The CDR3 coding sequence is TGTGCCAGCAGCTTAGTTGGGGGATCCAGCACAGATACGCAGTATTTT. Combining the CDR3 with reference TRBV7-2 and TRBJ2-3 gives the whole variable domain GAGVSQSPSNKVTEKGKDVELRCDPISGHTALYWYRQSLGQGLEFLIYFQGNSAPDKSGLPSDRFSAERTGGSVSTLTIQRTQQEDSAVYLCASSLVGGSSTDTQYFGPGTRLTVL.

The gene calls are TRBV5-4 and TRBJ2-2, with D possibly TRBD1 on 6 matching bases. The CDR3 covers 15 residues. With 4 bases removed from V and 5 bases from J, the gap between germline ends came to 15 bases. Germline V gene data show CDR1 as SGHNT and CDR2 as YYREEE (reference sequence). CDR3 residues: CASSRSGQGTGELFF. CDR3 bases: TGTGCCAGCAGCCGTAGTGGGCAGGGGACCGGGGAGCTGTTTTTT.

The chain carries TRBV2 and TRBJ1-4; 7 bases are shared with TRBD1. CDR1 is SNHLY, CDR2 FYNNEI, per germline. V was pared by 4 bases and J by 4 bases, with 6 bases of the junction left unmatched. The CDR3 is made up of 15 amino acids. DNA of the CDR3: TGTGCCAGCAGTGGCAGACAGGGCCTTAATGAAAAACTGTTTTTT. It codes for CASSGRQGLNEKLFF. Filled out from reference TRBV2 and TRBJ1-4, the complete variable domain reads EPEVTQTPSHQVTQMGQEVILRCVPISNHLYFYWYRQILGQKVEFLVSFYNNEISEKSEIFDDQFSVERPDGSNFTLKIRSTKLEDSAMYFCASSGRQGLNEKLFFGSGTQLSVL.

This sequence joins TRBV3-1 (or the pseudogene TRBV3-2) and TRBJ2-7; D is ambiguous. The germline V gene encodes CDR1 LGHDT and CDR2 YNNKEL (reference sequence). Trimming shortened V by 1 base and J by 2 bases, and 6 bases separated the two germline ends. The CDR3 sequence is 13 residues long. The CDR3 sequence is CASSQARTYEQYF. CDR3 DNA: TGTGCCAGCAGCCAAGCCAGAACCTACGAGCAGTACTTC.

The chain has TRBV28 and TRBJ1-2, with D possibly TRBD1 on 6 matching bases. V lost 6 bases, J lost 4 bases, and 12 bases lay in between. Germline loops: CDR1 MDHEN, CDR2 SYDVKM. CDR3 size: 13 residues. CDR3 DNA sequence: TGTGCCAGCAGACTACAGGGTGTCTATGGCTACACCTTC. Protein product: CASRLQGVYGYTF.

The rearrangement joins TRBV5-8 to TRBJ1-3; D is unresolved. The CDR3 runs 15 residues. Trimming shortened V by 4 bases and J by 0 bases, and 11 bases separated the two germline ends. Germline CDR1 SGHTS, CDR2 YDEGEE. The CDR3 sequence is CASSRSPNSGNTIYF. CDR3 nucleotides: TGTGCCAGCAGCCGAAGCCCAAACTCTGGAAACACCATATATTTT.

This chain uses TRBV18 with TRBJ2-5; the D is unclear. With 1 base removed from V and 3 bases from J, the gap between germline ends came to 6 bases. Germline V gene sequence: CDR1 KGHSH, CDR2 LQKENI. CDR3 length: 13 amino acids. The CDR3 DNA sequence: TGTGCCAGCTCACCACGGGATGAAGAGACCCAGTACTTC. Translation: CASSPRDEETQYF.

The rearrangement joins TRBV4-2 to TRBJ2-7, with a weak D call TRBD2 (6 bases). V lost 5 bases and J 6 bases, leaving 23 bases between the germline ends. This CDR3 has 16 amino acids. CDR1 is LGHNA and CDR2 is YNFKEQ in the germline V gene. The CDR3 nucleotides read TGTGCCAGCAGCTCCAAGATGGGACTTCAATCGGGCGAGCAGTACTTC. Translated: CASSSKMGLQSGEQYF.

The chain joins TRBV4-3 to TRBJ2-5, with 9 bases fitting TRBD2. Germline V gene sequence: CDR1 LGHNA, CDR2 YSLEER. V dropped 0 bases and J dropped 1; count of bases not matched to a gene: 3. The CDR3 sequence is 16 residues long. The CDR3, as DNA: TGCGCCAGCAGCCAAGAAGGTAGCGGGAGCCAAGAGACCCAGTACTTC. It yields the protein CASSQEGSGSQETQYF.

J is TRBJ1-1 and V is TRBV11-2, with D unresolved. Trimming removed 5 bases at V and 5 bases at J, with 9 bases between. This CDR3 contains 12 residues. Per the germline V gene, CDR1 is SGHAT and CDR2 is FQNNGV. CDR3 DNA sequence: TGTGCCAGCAGCCCTTATGGTACTGAAGCTTTCTTT. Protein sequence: CASSPYGTEAFF.

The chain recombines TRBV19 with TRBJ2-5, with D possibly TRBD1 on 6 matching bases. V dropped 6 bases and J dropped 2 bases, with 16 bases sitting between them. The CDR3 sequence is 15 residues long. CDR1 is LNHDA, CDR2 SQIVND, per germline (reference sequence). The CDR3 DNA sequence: TGTGCCAGTAGGGCCCACAGGGTAGGGCAAGAGACCCAGTACTTC. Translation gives CASRAHRVGQETQYF.

CDR3 nucleotide sequence: TGCGCCAGCAGCCAAGAGGGACACAGCTCCTACGAGCAGTACTTC. Encoded protein: CASSQEGHSSYEQYF. The V call is TRBV4-3, the J call TRBJ2-7; possible D gene TRBD1, 6 bases. Germline values: CDR1 LGHNA, CDR2 YSLEER. CDR3 length: 15 amino acids. Deletions cut 0 bases from V and 0 bases from J, with 9 bases between.

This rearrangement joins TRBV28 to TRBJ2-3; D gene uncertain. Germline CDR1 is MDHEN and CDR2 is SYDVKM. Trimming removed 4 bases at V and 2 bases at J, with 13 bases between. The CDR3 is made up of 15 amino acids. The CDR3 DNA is TGTGCCAGCAGTTCCCCGACACGTTCCACAGATACGCAGTATTTT. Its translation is CASSSPTRSTDTQYF. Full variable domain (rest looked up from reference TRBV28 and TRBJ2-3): DVKVTQSSRYLVKRTGEKVFLECVQDMDHENMFWYRQDPGLGLRLIYFSYDVKMKEKGDIPEGYSVSREKKERFSLILESASTNQTSMYLCASSSPTRSTDTQYFGPGTRLTVL.

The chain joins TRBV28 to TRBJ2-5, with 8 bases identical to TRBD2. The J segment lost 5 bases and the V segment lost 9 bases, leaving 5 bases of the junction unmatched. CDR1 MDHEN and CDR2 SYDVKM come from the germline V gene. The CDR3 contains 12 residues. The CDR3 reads CASHSGGETQYF. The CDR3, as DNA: TGTGCCAGTCACTCGGGAGGGGAGACCCAGTACTTC.

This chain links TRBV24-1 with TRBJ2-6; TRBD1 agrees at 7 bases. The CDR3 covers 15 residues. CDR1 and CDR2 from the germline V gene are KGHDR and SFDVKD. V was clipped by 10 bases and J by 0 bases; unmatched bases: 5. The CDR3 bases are TGTGCCACAAGCGGACAGGACTCTGGGGCCAACGTCCTGACTTTC. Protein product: CATSGQDSGANVLTF.

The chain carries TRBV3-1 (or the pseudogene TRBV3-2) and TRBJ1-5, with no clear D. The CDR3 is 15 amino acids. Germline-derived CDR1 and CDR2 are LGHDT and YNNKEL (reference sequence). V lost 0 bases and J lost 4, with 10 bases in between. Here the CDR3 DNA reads TGTGCCAGCAGCCAAGATCTGGGAGGGAATCAGCCCCAGCATTTT. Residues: CASSQDLGGNQPQHF.